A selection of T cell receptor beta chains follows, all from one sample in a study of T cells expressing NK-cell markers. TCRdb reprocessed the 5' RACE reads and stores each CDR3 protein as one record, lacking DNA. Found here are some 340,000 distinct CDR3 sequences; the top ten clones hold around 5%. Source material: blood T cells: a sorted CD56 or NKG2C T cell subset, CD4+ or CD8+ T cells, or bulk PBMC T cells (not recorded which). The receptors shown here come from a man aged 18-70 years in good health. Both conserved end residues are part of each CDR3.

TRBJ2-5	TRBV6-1	CASGGAGPNRVQETQYF
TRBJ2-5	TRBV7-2	CASTERPRETETQYF
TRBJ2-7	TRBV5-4	CASSPTRMDLDEQYF
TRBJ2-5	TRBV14	CASSQVRGAGETQYF
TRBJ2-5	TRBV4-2	CASSQSPGLPPGETQYF
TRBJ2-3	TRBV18	CASSLDFTTDTQYF
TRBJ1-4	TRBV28	CASSLYGSGGTDEKLFF
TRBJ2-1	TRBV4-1	CASSQSLAGGSVIGGQFF
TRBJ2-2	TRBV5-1	CASSPLSGELFF
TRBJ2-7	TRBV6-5	CASSYGDRVVPYYEQYF
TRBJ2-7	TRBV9	CASSGHGTGSYEQYF
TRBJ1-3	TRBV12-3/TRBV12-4	CASSLGRDSAGNTIYF
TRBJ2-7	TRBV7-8	CASSLSPGTYEQYF
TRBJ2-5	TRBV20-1	CSANGAISQETQYF
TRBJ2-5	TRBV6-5	CASSTTGIRQETQYF
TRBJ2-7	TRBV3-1	CASSQWRAAGEQYF
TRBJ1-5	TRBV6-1	CASKPGHNSNQPQHF
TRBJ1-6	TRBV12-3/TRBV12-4	CASSPTGRINSPLHF
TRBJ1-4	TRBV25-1	CASIGTANEKLFF
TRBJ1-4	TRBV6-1	CASSGGGGLAEKLFF
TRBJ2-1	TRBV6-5	CASSSLSGGRGEQFF
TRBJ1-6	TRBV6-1	CASSEQGFGSPLHF
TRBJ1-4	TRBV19	CASSRGTGYEGELFF
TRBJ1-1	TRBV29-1	CSVPGKGPNTEAFF
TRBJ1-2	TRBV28	CASSPGQGAFGYTF
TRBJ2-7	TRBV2	CASSMMTSGGEQYF
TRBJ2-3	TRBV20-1	CSATWGGSSTDTQYF
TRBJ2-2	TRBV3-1	CASSQALTNTGELFF
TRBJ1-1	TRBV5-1	CASSLDRGGTEAFF
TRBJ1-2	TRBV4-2	CASSQATALYGYTF
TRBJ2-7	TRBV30	CACHPKVSYEQYF
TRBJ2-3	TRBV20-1	CSASLLRGLRSSDTQYF
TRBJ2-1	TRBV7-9	CASSLAATANEQFF
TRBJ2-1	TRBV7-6	CASSFSGGRRTYNEQFF
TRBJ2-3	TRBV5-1	CASSSGGAEDTQYF
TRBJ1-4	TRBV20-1	CSALRGRTATNEKLFF
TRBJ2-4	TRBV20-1	CSAPGQAGKNIQYF
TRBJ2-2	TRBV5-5	CASSLIVYGELFF
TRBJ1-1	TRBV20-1	CSARDSRPNTEAFF
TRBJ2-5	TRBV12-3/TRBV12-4	CASSFPSGQGETQYF
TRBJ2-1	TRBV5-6	CASSFKTLSSYNEQFF